This T cell receptor (beta chain) was recorded in a study of shared clonotypes between healthy human individuals. This clone was counted between two and nine times. V gave up 7 bases and J gave up 3 bases, with 9 bases separating them. The CDR3 spans 12 residues. Looked up from germline, CDR1 is MDHEN and CDR2 is SYDVKM. This table comes from immunoSEQ multiplex PCR, and its TCRdb copy is limited to in-frame clones, with some not included. The sample lists roughly 2.6 million clones, roughly nine tenths occurring once. Material: naive CD4+ T cells sorted from blood. Specified subset: CD45RA+ positively selected. The chain carries TRBV28 and TRBJ1-1; tentatively, D is TRBD1 (6 bases). The TCR sequence derives from a man between 18 and 35 years old in good health. As DNA, the CDR3 is TGTGCCAGCACTCACAGGGACACTGAAGCTTTCTTT. Its protein is CASTHRDTEAFF. The variable domain in full, with the rest retrieved from reference TRBV28 and TRBJ1-1, is DVKVTQSSRYLVKRTGEKVFLECVQDMDHENMFWYRQDPGLGLRLIYFSYDVKMKEKGDIPEGYSVSREKKERFSLILESASTNQTSMYLCASTHRDTEAFFGQGTRLTVV.